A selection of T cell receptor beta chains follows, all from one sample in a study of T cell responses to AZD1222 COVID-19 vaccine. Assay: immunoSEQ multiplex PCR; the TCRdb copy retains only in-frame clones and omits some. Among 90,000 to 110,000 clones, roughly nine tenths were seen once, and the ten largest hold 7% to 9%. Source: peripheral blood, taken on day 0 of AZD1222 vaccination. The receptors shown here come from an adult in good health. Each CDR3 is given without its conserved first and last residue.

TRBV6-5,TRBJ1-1,ASTAGRDTEAF
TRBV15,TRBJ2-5,ATSRGTSGRGETQY
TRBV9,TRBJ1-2,ASSDGGAGGPYGYT
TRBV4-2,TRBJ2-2,ASRLGTGELF
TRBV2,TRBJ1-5,ASRRGQVGQPQH
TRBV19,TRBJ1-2,ASSIGRAGYGYT
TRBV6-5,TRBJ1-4,ASSKRPVWEKLF
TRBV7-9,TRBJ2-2,ASLTGVSNTGELF
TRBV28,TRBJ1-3,ASSLGLHSGNTIY
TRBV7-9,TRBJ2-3,ASSPRGRSTDTQY
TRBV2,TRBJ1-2,ASSEELGNGYT
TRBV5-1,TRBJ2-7,ASSLDPSSYEQY
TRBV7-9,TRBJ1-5,ASSPGLGGGVEEPQH
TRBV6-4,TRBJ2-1,ASSVLAGGNNEQF
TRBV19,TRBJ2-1,ASSIAERREQF
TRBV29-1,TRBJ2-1,SVFRTGGDEQF